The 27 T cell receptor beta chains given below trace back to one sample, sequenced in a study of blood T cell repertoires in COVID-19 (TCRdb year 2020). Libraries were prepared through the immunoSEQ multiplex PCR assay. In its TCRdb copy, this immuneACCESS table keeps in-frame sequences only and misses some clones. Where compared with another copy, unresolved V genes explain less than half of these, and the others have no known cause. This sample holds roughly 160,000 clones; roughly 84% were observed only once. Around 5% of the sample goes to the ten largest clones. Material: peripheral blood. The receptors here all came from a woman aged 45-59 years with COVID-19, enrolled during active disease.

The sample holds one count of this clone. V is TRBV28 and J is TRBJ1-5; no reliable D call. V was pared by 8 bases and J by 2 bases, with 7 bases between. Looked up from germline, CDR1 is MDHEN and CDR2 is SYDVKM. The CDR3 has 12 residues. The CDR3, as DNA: TGTGCCAGCCAGTCCCGCAATCAGCCCCAGCATTTT. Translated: CASQSRNQPQHF.

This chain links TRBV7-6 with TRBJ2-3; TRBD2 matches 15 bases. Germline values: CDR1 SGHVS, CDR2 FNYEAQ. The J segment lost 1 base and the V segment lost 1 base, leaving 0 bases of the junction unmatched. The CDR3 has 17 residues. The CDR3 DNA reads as TGTGCCAGCAGCTTAGGGACTAGCGGGGGGGGCACAGATACGCAGTATTTT. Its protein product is CASSLGTSGGGTDTQYF.

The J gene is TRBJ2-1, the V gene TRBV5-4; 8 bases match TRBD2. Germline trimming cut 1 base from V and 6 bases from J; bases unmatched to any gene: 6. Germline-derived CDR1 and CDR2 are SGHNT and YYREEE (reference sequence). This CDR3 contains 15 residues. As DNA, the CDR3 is TGTGCCAGCAGCTTGCGCGGGGGGCTCGGCAATGAGCAGTTCTTC. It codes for CASSLRGGLGNEQFF.

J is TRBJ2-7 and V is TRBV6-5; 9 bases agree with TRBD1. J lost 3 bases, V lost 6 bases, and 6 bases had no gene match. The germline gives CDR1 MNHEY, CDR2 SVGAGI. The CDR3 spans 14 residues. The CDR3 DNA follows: TGTGCCAGCAGGAAGGGACAGGGCGTCTACGAGCAGTACTTC. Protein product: CASRKGQGVYEQYF.

The chain's CDR3 is CASSPRGRTSGGDIQYF. The CDR3 coding sequence is TGTGCCAGCAGCCCCAGGGGTCGGACTAGCGGGGGAGACATTCAGTACTTC. The chain combines TRBV7-2 with TRBJ2-4; TRBD2 matches at 13 bases. The CDR3 is made up of 17 amino acids. Germline assignment: CDR1 SGHTA and CDR2 FQGNSA. Trimming removed 5 bases from V and 8 bases from J; junction bases left unmatched: 12.

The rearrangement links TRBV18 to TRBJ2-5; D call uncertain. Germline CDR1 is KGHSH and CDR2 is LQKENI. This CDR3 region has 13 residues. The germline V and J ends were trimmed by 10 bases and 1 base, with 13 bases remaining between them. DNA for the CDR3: TGTGCCACCCAAACAACCCCCCAAGAGACCCAGTACTTC. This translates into CATQTTPQETQYF.

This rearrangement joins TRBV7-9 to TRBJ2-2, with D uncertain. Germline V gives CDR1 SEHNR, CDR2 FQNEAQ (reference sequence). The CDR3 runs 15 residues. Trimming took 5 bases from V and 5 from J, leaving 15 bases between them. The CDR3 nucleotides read TGTGCCAGCAGCGCTACTCAACCCTGGACCGGGGAGCTGTTTTTT. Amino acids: CASSATQPWTGELFF.

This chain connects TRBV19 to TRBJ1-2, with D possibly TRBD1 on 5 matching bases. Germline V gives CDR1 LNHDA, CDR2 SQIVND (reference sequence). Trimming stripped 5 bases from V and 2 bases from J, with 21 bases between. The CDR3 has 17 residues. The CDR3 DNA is TGTGCCAGTAGTTTCCTGCGGGGCGAGTCTACCAACTATGGCTACACCTTC. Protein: CASSFLRGESTNYGYTF.

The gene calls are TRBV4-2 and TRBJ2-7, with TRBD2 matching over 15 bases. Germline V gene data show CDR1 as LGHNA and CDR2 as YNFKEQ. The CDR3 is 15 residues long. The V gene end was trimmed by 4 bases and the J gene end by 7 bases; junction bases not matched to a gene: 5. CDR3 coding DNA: TGTGCCAGCAGCCGAAGGACTAGCGGGGGGGTTGAGCAGTACTTC. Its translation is CASSRRTSGGVEQYF.

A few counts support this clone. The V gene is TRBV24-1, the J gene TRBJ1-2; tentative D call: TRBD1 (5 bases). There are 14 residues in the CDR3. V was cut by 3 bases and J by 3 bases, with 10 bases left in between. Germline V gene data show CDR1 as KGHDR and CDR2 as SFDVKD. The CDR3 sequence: CATSDRVRDYGYTF. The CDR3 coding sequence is TGTGCCACCAGTGATAGAGTCAGGGACTATGGCTACACCTTC.

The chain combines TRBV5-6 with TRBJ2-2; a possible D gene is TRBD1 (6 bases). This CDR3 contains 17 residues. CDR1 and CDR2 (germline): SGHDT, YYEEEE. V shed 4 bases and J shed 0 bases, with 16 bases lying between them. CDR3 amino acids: CASSKTGYLANTGELFF. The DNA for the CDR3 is TGTGCCAGCAGCAAGACAGGATATCTCGCGAACACCGGGGAGCTGTTTTTT. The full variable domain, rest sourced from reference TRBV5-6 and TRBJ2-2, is DAGVTQSPTHLIKTRGQQVTLRCSPKSGHDTVSWYQQALGQGPQFIFQYYEEEERQRGNFPDRFSGHQFPNYSSELNVNALLLGDSALYLCASSKTGYLANTGELFFGEGSRLTVL.

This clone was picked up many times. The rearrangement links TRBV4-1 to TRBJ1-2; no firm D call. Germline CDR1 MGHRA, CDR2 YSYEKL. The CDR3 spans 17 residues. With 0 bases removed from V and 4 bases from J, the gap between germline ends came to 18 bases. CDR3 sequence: CASSQDSRKPNFYGYTF. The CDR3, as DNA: TGCGCCAGCAGCCAAGATTCCAGGAAACCCAATTTCTATGGCTACACCTTC.

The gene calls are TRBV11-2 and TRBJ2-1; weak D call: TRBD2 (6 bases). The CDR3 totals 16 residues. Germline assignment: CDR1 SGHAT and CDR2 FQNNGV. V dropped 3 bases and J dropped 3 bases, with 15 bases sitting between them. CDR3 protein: CASSLALGDFYNEQFF. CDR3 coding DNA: TGTGCCAGCAGCTTGGCCTTAGGGGACTTCTACAATGAGCAGTTCTTC.

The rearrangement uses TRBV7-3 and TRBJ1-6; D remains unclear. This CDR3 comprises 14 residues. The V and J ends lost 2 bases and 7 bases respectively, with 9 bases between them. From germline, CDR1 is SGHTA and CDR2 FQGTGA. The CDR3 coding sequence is TGTGCCAGCAGCTTAGGACTCCTCAATTCACCCCTCCACTTT. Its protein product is CASSLGLLNSPLHF.

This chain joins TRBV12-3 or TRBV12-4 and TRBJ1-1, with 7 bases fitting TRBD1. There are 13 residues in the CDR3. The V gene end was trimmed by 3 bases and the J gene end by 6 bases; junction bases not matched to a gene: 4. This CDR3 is CASSFDRVAEAFF. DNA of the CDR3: TGTGCCAGCAGTTTCGACAGGGTAGCTGAAGCTTTCTTT.

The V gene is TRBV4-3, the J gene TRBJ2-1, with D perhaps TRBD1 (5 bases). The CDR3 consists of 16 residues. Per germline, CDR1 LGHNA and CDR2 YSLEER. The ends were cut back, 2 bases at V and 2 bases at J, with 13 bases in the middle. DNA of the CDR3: TGCGCCAGCAGCCAATACCAGGGTGGCGCCTACAATGAGCAGTTCTTC. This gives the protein CASSQYQGGAYNEQFF.

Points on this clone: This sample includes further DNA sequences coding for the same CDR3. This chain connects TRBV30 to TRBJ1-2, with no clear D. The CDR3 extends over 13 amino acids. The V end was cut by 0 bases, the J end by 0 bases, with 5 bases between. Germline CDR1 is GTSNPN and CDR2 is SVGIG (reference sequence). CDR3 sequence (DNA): TGTGCCTGGAGTGTAGAGGCTAACTATGGCTACACCTTC. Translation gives CAWSVEANYGYTF. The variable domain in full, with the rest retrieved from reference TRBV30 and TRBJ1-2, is SQTIHQWPATLVQPVGSPLSLECTVEGTSNPNLYWYRQAAGRGLQLLFYSVGIGQISSEVPQNLSASRPQDRQFILSSKKLLLSDSGFYLCAWSVEANYGYTFGSGTRLTVV.

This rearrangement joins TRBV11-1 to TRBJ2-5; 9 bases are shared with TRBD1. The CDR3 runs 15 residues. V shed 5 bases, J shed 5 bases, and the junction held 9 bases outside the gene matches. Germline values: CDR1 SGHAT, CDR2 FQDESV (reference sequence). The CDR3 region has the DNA TGTGCCAGCAGCCCCCGGGACAGGGAACAGGAGACCCAGTACTTC. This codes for CASSPRDREQETQYF.

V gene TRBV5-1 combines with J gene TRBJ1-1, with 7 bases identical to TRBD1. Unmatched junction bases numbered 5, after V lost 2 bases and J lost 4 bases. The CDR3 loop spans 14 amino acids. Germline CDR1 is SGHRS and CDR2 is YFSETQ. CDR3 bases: TGCGCCAGCAGCTTAACCCAGGGGGTCACTGAAGCTTTCTTT. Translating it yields CASSLTQGVTEAFF.

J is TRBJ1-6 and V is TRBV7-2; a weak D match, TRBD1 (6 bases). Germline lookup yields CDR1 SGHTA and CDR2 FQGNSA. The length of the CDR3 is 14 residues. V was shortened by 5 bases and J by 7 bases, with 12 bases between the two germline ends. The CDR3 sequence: CASSRGQTNSPLHF. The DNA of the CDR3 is TGTGCCAGCAGCCGCGGACAGACCAATTCACCCCTCCACTTT.

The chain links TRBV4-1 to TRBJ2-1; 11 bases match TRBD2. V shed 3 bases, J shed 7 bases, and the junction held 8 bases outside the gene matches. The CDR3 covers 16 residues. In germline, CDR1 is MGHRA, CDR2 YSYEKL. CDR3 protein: CASSQGLASGGNEQFF. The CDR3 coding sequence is TGCGCCAGCAGCCAGGGTCTAGCTAGCGGGGGGAATGAGCAGTTCTTC.

The CDR3 bases are TGCGCCAGCAGCTTGGCGAGGGATGAGCAGTTCTTC. Translation gives CASSLARDEQFF. This rearrangement joins TRBV5-1 to TRBJ2-1, with a tentative D call TRBD2 (5 bases). The V end lost 0 bases, the J end lost 8 bases, and 6 bases lay between the germline ends. CDR3 length equals 12 residues. Looked up from germline, CDR1 is SGHRS and CDR2 is YFSETQ.

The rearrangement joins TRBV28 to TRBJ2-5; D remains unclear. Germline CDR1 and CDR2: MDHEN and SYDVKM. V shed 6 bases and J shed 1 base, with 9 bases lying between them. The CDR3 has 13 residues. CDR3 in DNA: TGTGCCAGCAGGCCCCCAGTCCAAGAGACCCAGTACTTC. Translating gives CASRPPVQETQYF.

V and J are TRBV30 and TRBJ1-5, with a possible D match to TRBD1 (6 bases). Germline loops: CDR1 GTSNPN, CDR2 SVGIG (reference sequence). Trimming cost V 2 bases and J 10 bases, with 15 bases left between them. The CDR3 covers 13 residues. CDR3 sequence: CAWSSGVTQPQHF. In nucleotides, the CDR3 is TGTGCCTGGAGTTCAGGGGTCACCCAACCCCAGCATTTT.

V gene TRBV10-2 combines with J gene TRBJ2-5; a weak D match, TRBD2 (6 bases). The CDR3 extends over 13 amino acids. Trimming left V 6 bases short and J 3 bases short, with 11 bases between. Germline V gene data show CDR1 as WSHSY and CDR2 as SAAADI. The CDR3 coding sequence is TGCGCCAGCAGGTGGACGGGAGAAGAGACCCAGTACTTC. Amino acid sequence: CASRWTGEETQYF.

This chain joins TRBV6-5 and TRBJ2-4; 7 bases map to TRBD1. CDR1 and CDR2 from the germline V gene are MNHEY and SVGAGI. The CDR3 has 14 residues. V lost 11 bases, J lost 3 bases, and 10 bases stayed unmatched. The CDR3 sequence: CAAPNGDSKNIQYF. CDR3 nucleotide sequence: TGTGCCGCTCCCAATGGGGACAGCAAAAACATTCAGTACTTC.

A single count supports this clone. The CDR3 sequence: CASKVDRAGNTIYF. CDR3 coding DNA: TGTGCCAGCAAAGTGGACAGGGCTGGAAACACCATATATTTT. The chain is built from TRBV11-2 and TRBJ1-3; 8 bases fit TRBD1. CDR3 length: 14 amino acids. CDR1 is SGHAT, CDR2 FQNNGV, per germline. J gave up 2 bases and V 7 bases, and 4 bases lay outside the gene matches.